The rows below give T cell receptor beta chains drawn from one sample of a study of type 1 and type 2 diabetes patients. TCRdb re-called the multiplex PCR reads through MiXCR, storing one row per CDR3 protein. The sample has around 300,000 distinct CDR3 sequences; 45% to 60% are singletons. Specimen: peripheral blood mononuclear cells (PBMCs). The receptors come from a young man with type 2 diabetes. Both conserved end residues are part of each CDR3. Each record gives: clone size, CDR3 length, V gene, J gene, D gene, CDR3 DNA, CDR3 protein. D genes are given only for firm matches. The listing skips clone size in some rows; elsewhere it reads once, few, many or a size class.

.	14	TRBV6-5	TRBJ1-1	.	TGTGCCAGCAGAAACCCACAGGGACTCACTGAAGCTTTCTTT	CASRNPQGLTEAFF
.	12	TRBV19	TRBJ2-7	.	TGTGCCAGTAAGGGGAGCTCCTACGAGCAGTACTTC	CASKGSSYEQYF
few	15	TRBV7-3	TRBJ2-3	.	TGTGCCAGCAGCCCATTCGGGGGCTTCACAGATACGCAGTATTTT	CASSPFGGFTDTQYF
.	18	TRBV19	TRBJ1-6	TRBD1	TGTGCCAGTAGGATCGTTACAGGGGTGAGCTCCTATAATTCACCCCTCCACTTT	CASRIVTGVSSYNSPLHF
.	15	TRBV4-1	TRBJ1-1	.	TGCGCCAGCAGCCAAGAGAGCCGGGCGCCCACTGAAGCTTTCTTT	CASSQESRAPTEAFF
few	13	TRBV2	TRBJ1-1	.	TGTGCCAGCAGTGAGGGGTGGGCCACTGAAGCTTTCTTT	CASSEGWATEAFF
.	19	TRBV4-1	TRBJ1-2	.	TGCGCCAGCAGCCAAGTCACCGGACACCAAGTAGTAATAAACTATGGCTACACCTTC	CASSQVTGHQVVINYGYTF
.	14	TRBV7-2	TRBJ2-3	TRBD2	TGTGCCAGCCAGAGGACTAGCGGGGGTGATACGCAGTATTTT	CASQRTSGGDTQYF
.	14	TRBV7-8	TRBJ2-7	.	TGTGCCAGCAGCTTCCCAACAGACACCTACGAGCAGTACTTC	CASSFPTDTYEQYF
few	13	TRBV19	TRBJ2-7	.	TGTGCCAGTAGTAATACCCCGGGAGACGAGCAGTACTTC	CASSNTPGDEQYF
.	15	TRBV18	TRBJ1-4	TRBD1	TGTGCCAGCTCAGCAGGACAGGGCGGGCGTGAAAAACTGTTTTTT	CASSAGQGGREKLFF
.	13	TRBV30	TRBJ1-2	TRBD1	TGTGCCTGGAGTGTAGGGACAGGGAATGGCTACACCTTC	CAWSVGTGNGYTF
many	15	TRBV15	TRBJ2-1	TRBD2	TGTGCCACCAGCATGAGGACTAGCGTAGACAATGAGCAGTTCTTC	CATSMRTSVDNEQFF
many	14	TRBV19	TRBJ1-1	.	TGTGCCAGTAGTGGGGACCTCATGAACACTGAAGCTTTCTTT	CASSGDLMNTEAFF
.	12	TRBV9	TRBJ1-1	.	TGTGCCAGCAGCGGAAGGACGACTGAAGCTTTCTTT	CASSGRTTEAFF
.	14	TRBV28	TRBJ1-1	.	TGTGCCAGCAACCTACCCGCAGGGAGAACTGAAGCTTTCTTT	CASNLPAGRTEAFF
.	15	TRBV5-1	TRBJ2-5	.	TGCGCCAGCACCCCTCCTGACAACCTAGGGGAGACCCAGTACTTC	CASTPPDNLGETQYF
few	14	TRBV10-2	TRBJ1-1	.	TGCGCCAGCATCAAAGACAGGTTGAACACTGAAGCTTTCTTT	CASIKDRLNTEAFF
once	14	TRBV2	TRBJ2-1	TRBD1	TGTGCCAGCAGGAACGGACAGGGGAGTGGAGAGCAGTTCTTC	CASRNGQGSGEQFF
.	16	TRBV7-8	TRBJ2-3	TRBD2	TGTGCCAGCAGCCCCCGGGTAGCGGGAGTGACAGATACGCAGTATTTT	CASSPRVAGVTDTQYF
many	13	TRBV30	TRBJ2-7	TRBD2	TGTGCCTGGAGTAGGCTAGCGGCCTACGAGCAGTACTTC	CAWSRLAAYEQYF
many	15	TRBV15	TRBJ1-6	.	TGTGCCACCAGCAACCCCGGACAGCCCCTTTCCCCCCTCCACTTT	CATSNPGQPLSPLHF
many	14	TRBV7-3	TRBJ1-1	.	TGTGCCAGCAGCGCGGGACATATGAACACTGAAGCTTTCTTT	CASSAGHMNTEAFF
.	11	TRBV6-5	TRBJ1-4	.	TGTGCCACCAGGGCTAATGAAAAACTGTTTTTT	CATRANEKLFF
few	13	TRBV5-1	TRBJ2-7	.	TGCGCCAGCAGCTTGGAGGTGTCAAACGAGCAGTACTTC	CASSLEVSNEQYF
.	14	TRBV7-9	TRBJ1-5	.	TGTGCCAGCAGCCCCTCAGGGCTTAATCAGCCCCAGCATTTT	CASSPSGLNQPQHF
.	13	TRBV12-3/TRBV12-4	TRBJ1-1	.	TGTGCCAGCAGTTCCCAGGGGAGCTCTGAAGCTTTCTTT	CASSSQGSSEAFF
many	12	TRBV19	TRBJ2-5	.	TGTGCCAGTAGGGCAGAGCGAGAGACCCAGTACTTC	CASRAERETQYF
once	15	TRBV2	TRBJ1-1	.	TGTGCCAGCAGTGAAAGAATCCTGAGGAACACTGAAGCTTTCTTT	CASSERILRNTEAFF
.	13	TRBV7-2	TRBJ2-1	.	TGTGCCAGCAGCTTAGCTTACGGGAGTGAGCAGTTCTTC	CASSLAYGSEQFF
.	12	TRBV28	TRBJ1-1	.	TGTGCCAGCAGCAGCAGGAGCACTGAAGCTTTCTTT	CASSSRSTEAFF
.	14	TRBV6-5	TRBJ1-4	.	TGTGCCAGCAGGATGACACACTCTAATGAAAAACTGTTTTTT	CASRMTHSNEKLFF
few	14	TRBV4-1	TRBJ2-3	.	TGCGCCAGCAGCCAAGAGGGTAAACGAGATACGCAGTATTTT	CASSQEGKRDTQYF
few	13	TRBV6-5	TRBJ2-2	.	TGTGCCAGCACCAGACCTGTCACCGGGGAGCTGTTTTTT	CASTRPVTGELFF
.	14	TRBV30	TRBJ2-7	TRBD2	TGTGCCTGGAGTTGGCTAGCGGGAGTAAATGAGCAGTACTTC	CAWSWLAGVNEQYF
.	18	TRBV4-1	TRBJ1-1	.	TGCGCCAGCAGCCTAACAGACGGATCACTCGTTATGAACACTGAAGCTTTCTTT	CASSLTDGSLVMNTEAFF
once	13	TRBV4-3	TRBJ1-2	.	TGCGCCAGCAGCCAAGAGAACCAGGGTGGCTACACCTTC	CASSQENQGGYTF
many	17	TRBV5-1	TRBJ2-3	TRBD1	TGCGCCAGCAGCGTGGCCCCCCCGGGACAGGGCACAGATACGCAGTATTTT	CASSVAPPGQGTDTQYF
.	16	TRBV4-1	TRBJ2-7	TRBD2	TGCGCCAGCAGCCAAGATATGGCTAGCGGGGGTTACGAGCAGTACTTC	CASSQDMASGGYEQYF
.	11	TRBV6-1	TRBJ2-1	.	TGTGCCAGCACAGGGTACAATGAGCAGTTCTTC	CASTGYNEQFF
.	14	TRBV11-1	TRBJ2-3	TRBD1	TGTGCCAGCAGCTTAGAGGGACAGTCTGGACATAAGTATTTT	CASSLEGQSGHKYF
.	15	TRBV20-1	TRBJ2-5	TRBD2	TGCAGTGCTAGAACTAGCGGGGGGCGGTTGGAGACCCAGTACTTC	CSARTSGGRLETQYF
.	14	TRBV10-1	TRBJ2-3	.	TGCGCCAGCAGTGTAACCAGGGGCACAGATACGCAGTATTTT	CASSVTRGTDTQYF
.	15	TRBV6-6	TRBJ1-5	.	TGTGCCAGCAACGACGGTAGACAGGGCAATCAGCCCCAGCATTTT	CASNDGRQGNQPQHF
.	11	TRBV6-6	TRBJ1-1	.	TGTGCCAGCACAACGGTCGAGGAAGCTTTCTTT	CASTTVEEAFF
few	13	TRBV30	TRBJ2-5	.	TGTGCCTGGAGCCGGGATGAAGCAGAGACCCAGTACTTC	CAWSRDEAETQYF